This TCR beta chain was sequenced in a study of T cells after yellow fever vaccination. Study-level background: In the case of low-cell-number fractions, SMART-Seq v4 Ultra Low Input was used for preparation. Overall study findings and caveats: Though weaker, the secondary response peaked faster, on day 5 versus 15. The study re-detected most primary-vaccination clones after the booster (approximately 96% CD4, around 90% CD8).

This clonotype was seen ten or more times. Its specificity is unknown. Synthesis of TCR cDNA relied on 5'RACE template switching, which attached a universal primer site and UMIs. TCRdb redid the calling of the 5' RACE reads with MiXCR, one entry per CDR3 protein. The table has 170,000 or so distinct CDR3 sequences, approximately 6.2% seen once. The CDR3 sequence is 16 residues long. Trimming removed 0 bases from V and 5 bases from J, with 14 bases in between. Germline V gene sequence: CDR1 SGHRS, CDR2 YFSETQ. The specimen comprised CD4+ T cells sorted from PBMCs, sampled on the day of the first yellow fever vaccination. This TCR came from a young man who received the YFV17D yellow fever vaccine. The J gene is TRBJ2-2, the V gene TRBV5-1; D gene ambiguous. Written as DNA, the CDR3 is TGCGCCAGCAGCTTGGAGGCTCTGGCGGCGACCGGGGAGCTGTTTTTT. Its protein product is CASSLEALAATGELFF.